This TCR beta chain stems from a study of blood T cell repertoires in COVID-19. Study in general: Donors in the United States, Italy and Spain gave samples during acute or convalescent COVID-19. From T cells, B-cell-depleted T cells, or PBMCs came the material, which was cDNA or gDNA.

Per the original data handling: Reference gene primer amplification yielded estimated nucleated cell counts. The repertoire was sequenced with immunoSEQ multiplex PCR; TCRdb's copy has only in-frame clones and lacks some. V and J calls and clone size are as listed in that table; D and trimming were resolved from the DNA. Altogether more than 15,000 clones are present, around 94% being singletons, with the ten largest covering 4.5% to 7%. This clonotype originated in a human donor in a cohort sampled during active COVID-19. Input material: peripheral blood.

CDR3 in amino acids: CASSEGAGDFHEQYF. The CDR3 coding sequence is TGTGCCAGCAGTGAAGGGGCGGGTGATTTCCACGAGCAGTACTTC. V is TRBV2 and J is TRBJ2-7, with D tentatively TRBD2 (5 bases). Trimming took off 1 base at V and 5 bases at J, with 15 bases between the two ends. This CDR3 has 15 residues. Germline V lookup: CDR1 SNHLY, CDR2 FYNNEI.